The 14 T cell receptor beta chains listed next were all sequenced from one sample in a study of brain T cells in children with intractable seizures. Clones were read by immunoSEQ multiplex PCR, and TCRdb kept only the in-frame ones, dropping some. The sample has 80,000 or so clones; roughly 91% are singletons. The starting material was peripheral blood, obtained at surgery. The origin of the receptors is a boy younger than two with tuberous sclerosis and intractable seizures.

V is TRBV29-1 and J is TRBJ2-2; TRBD2 matches 8 bases. The CDR3 covers 16 residues. The V and J ends lost 1 base and 5 bases, in that order; junction bases with no gene match: 9. Looked up from germline, CDR1 is SQVTM and CDR2 is ANQGSEA. CDR3 residues: CSVEARGVAGTGELFF. CDR3 coding DNA: TGCAGCGTTGAAGCCCGGGGGGTAGCGGGGACCGGGGAGCTGTTTTTT.

The chain has TRBV5-1 and TRBJ2-5; D is unresolved. The CDR3 covers 15 residues. The V end was cut by 2 bases, the J end by 4 bases, with 15 bases between. Germline loops: CDR1 SGHRS, CDR2 YFSETQ. The chain's CDR3 is CASSFGGRLGETQYF. The CDR3 region has the DNA TGCGCCAGCAGCTTTGGCGGTCGCCTGGGAGAGACCCAGTACTTC.

This chain uses TRBV9 with TRBJ1-6, with TRBD1 identical over 7 bases. Per the germline V gene, CDR1 is SGDLS and CDR2 is YYNGEE. V lost 4 bases and J lost 7; bases outside the gene matches: 11. This CDR3 has 16 amino acids. The CDR3 region is CASSSHTGTDNSPLHF. CDR3 nucleotides: TGTGCCAGCAGCTCTCACACCGGGACAGACAATTCACCCCTCCACTTT.

The chain employs TRBV10-3 and TRBJ1-1; a possible D gene is TRBD1 (6 bases). Trimming shortened V by 0 bases and J by 0 bases, and 8 bases separated the two germline ends. This CDR3 has 15 residues. CDR1 is ENHRY and CDR2 is SYGVKD in the germline V gene. CDR3 DNA sequence: TGTGCCATCAGTGAGTCGAAGGGGGTGAACACTGAAGCTTTCTTT. It is translated as CAISESKGVNTEAFF.

The chain combines TRBV10-2 with TRBJ1-2; 7 bases agree with TRBD1. V lost 10 bases to trimming and J lost 6 bases; unmatched junction nucleotides: 11. This CDR3 is built from 13 residues. CDR1 and CDR2 (germline): WSHSY, SAAADI. The CDR3 reads CATFDRDFDGYTF. In DNA form, the CDR3 reads TGCGCCACCTTCGACAGGGACTTCGATGGCTACACCTTC.

The chain uses TRBV6-2 or TRBV6-3 and TRBJ2-5; 7 bases agree with TRBD2. With V trimmed by 0 bases and J by 5 bases, 6 bases remained unmatched. The CDR3 contains 15 residues. Germline V gene lookup returns CDR1 MNHEY and CDR2 SVGEGT. Here the CDR3 reads CASSYSGGRGETQYF. CDR3 nucleotide sequence: TGTGCCAGCAGTTACTCGGGCGGGAGAGGGGAGACCCAGTACTTC.

The V call is TRBV19, the J call TRBJ1-1; D ambiguous. This CDR3 spans 16 amino acids. Germline CDR1 and CDR2: LNHDA and SQIVND (reference sequence). V gave up 3 bases and J gave up 1 base, with 15 bases separating them. CDR3 DNA sequence: TGTGCCAGTAGTATTTTCGGGGTTTTGGGGAACACTGAAGCTTTCTTT. Translation gives CASSIFGVLGNTEAFF. Full variable domain (rest looked up from reference TRBV19 and TRBJ1-1): DGGITQSPKYLFRKEGQNVTLSCEQNLNHDAMYWYRQDPGQGLRLIYYSQIVNDFQKGDIAEGYSVSREKKESFPLTVTSAQKNPTAFYLCASSIFGVLGNTEAFFGQGTRLTVV.

The rearrangement links TRBV7-9 to TRBJ1-1; D unresolved. Trimming removed 5 bases from V and 8 bases from J, with 9 bases in between. The CDR3 totals 11 residues. In germline, CDR1 is SEHNR, CDR2 FQNEAQ (reference sequence). CDR3 region: CASSLPEEAFF. CDR3 in DNA: TGTGCCAGCAGCCTACCTGAAGAAGCTTTCTTT. Full variable domain (outside the CDR3, taken from reference TRBV7-9 and TRBJ1-1): DTGVSQNPRHKITKRGQNVTFRCDPISEHNRLYWYRQTLGQGPEFLTYFQNEAQLEKSRLLSDRFSAERPKGSFSTLEIQRTEQGDSAMYLCASSLPEEAFFGQGTRLTVV.

The chain has TRBV29-1 and TRBJ2-1, with 10 positions matching TRBD2. V trimming: 0 bases; J trimming: 10 bases; junction bases outside the gene matches: 21. There are 19 residues in the CDR3. Germline values: CDR1 SQVTM, CDR2 ANQGSEA. The CDR3 sequence is CSVEDHPRTSGRVGKEQFF. DNA for the CDR3: TGCAGCGTTGAAGATCATCCCCGGACTAGCGGAAGGGTAGGAAAAGAGCAGTTCTTC.

The chain has TRBV5-1 and TRBJ1-6; D might be TRBD1 (5 bases). Trimming cost V 4 bases and J 3 bases, with 8 bases left between them. Germline values: CDR1 SGHRS, CDR2 YFSETQ. The CDR3 is 14 residues long. The CDR3 reads CASSTRDYNSPLHF. The DNA for the CDR3 is TGCGCCAGCAGCACCAGGGACTATAATTCACCCCTCCACTTT.

The rearrangement links TRBV3-1 (or the pseudogene TRBV3-2) to TRBJ2-5, with 14 nucleotides matching TRBD2. The CDR3 is 18 residues long. The ends lost 1 base at V and 6 bases at J; junction bases unmatched: 10. CDR1 LGHDT and CDR2 YNNKEL come from the germline V gene (reference sequence). In nucleotides, the CDR3 is TGTGCCAGCAGCCAAGTACCGACTAGCGGGGGGGCTCAAAAGACCCAGTACTTC. Translating it yields CASSQVPTSGGAQKTQYF.

This chain joins TRBV19 and TRBJ1-1; no clear D gene. The germline gives CDR1 LNHDA, CDR2 SQIVND (reference sequence). The CDR3 contains 11 residues. Trimming took off 10 bases at V and 6 bases at J, with 12 bases between the two ends. The CDR3 region is CATLRGAEAFF. The CDR3 nucleotides are TGTGCCACCCTCCGCGGTGCTGAAGCTTTCTTT.

V gene TRBV11-3 combines with J gene TRBJ2-7; D is unclear. This CDR3 comprises 14 residues. Between the trimmed V and J ends, which lost 5 bases and 3 bases, there was a span of 14 bases. Germline V lookup: CDR1 SGHNT, CDR2 YENEEA. As DNA, the CDR3 is TGTGCCAGCAGCCTACACGGGCCCCACTACGAGCAGTACTTC. This sequence encodes CASSLHGPHYEQYF.

The CDR3 nucleotides read TGTGCCAGCAGCTTTCCCCGGGCCCTCAATGAGCAGTTCTTC. The encoded protein is CASSFPRALNEQFF. The rearrangement joins TRBV5-6 to TRBJ2-1; D gene unclear. This CDR3 region has 14 residues. The germline CDR1 and CDR2 sequences are SGHDT and YYEEEE. Trimming took 2 bases from V and 6 from J, leaving 12 bases between them.